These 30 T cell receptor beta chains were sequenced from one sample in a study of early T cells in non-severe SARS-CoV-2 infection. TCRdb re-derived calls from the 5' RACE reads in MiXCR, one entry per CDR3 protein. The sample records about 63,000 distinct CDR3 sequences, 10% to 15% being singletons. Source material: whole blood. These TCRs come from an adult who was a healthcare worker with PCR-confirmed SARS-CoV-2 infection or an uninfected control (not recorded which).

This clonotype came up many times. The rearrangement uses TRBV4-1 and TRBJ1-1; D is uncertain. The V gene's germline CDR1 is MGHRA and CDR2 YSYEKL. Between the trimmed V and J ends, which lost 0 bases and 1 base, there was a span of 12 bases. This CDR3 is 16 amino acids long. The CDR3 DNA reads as TGCGCCAGCAGCCAAGAATTTGAAAGACCGAACACTGAAGCTTTCTTT. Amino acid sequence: CASSQEFERPNTEAFF.

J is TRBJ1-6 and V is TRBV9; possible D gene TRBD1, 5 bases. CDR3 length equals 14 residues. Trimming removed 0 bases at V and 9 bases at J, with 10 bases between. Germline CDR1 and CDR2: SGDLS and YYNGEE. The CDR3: CASSVEGRASPLHF. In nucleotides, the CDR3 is TGTGCCAGCAGCGTAGAGGGCAGGGCTTCACCCCTCCACTTT.

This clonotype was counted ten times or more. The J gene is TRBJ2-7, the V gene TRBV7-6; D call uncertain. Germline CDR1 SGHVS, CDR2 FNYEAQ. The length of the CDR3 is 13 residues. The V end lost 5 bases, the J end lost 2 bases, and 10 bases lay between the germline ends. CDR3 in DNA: TGTGCCAGCAGCCTTAGTTCGGCCTACGAGCAGTACTTC. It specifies CASSLSSAYEQYF.

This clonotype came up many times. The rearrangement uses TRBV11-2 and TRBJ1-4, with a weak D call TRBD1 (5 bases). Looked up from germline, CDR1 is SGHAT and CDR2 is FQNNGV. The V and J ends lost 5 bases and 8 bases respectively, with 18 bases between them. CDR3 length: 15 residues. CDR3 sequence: CASSPIGGVGEKLFF. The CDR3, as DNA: TGTGCCAGCAGCCCGATAGGAGGGGTTGGGGAAAAACTGTTTTTT.

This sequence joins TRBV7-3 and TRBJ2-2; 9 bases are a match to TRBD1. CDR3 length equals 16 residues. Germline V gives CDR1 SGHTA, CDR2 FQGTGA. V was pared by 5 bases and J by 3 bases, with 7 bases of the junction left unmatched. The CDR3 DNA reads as TGTGCCAGCAGCAGAACCGGGACAGGGTACACCGGGGAGCTGTTTTTT. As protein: CASSRTGTGYTGELFF.

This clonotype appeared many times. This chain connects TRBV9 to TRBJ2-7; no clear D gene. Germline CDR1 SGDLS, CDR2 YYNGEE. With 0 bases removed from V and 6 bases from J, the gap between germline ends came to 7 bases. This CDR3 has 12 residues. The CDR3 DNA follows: TGTGCCAGCAGCGTAGATGTCGGCGAGCAGTACTTC. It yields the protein CASSVDVGEQYF.

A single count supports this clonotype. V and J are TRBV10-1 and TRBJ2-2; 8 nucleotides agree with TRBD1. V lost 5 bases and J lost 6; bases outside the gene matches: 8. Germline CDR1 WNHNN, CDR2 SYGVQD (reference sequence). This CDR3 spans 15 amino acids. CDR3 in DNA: TGCGCCAGCAGTCCGGGACAGGCCCTTTCCGGGGAGCTGTTTTTT. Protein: CASSPGQALSGELFF.

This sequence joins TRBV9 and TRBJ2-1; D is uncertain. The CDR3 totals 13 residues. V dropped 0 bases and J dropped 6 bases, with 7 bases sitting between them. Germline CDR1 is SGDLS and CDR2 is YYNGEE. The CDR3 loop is CASSVVGTNEQFF. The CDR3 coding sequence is TGTGCCAGCAGCGTAGTGGGCACCAATGAGCAGTTCTTC. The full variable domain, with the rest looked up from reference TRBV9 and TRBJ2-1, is DSGVTQTPKHLITATGQRVTLRCSPRSGDLSVYWYQQSLDQGLQFLIQYYNGEERAKGNILERFSAQQFPDLHSELNLSSLELGDSALYFCASSVVGTNEQFFGPGTRLTVL.

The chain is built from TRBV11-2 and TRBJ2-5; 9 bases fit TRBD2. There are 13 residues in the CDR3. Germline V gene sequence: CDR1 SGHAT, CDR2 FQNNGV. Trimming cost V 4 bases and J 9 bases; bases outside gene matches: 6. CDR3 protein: CASSSSGGRSQYF. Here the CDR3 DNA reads TGTGCCAGCAGCTCCAGCGGGGGGAGGTCCCAGTACTTC.

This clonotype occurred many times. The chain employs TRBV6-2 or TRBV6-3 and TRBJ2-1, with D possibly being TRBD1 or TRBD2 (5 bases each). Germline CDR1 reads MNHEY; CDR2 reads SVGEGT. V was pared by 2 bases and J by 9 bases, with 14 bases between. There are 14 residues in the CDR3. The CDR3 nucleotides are TGTGCCAGCAGTTACGATCCGGGGCCCGCTGAGCAGTTCTTC. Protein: CASSYDPGPAEQFF.

For the CDR3, the DNA is TGTGCCAGCAGCCTCGGAACAGTATCCTACGAGCAGTACTTC. This codes for CASSLGTVSYEQYF. The chain recombines TRBV3-1 with TRBJ2-7; D not resolved. Germline V CDR1 and CDR2: LGHDT, YNNKEL (reference sequence). This CDR3 contains 14 residues. Trimming removed 4 bases at V and 1 base at J, with 11 bases between.

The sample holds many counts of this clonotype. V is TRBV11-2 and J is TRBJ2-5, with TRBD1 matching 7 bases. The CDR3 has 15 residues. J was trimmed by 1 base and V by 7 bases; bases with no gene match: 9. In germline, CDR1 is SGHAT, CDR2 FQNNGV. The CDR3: CASTEGGQRQETQYF. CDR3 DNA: TGTGCCAGCACCGAAGGGGGACAGCGCCAAGAGACCCAGTACTTC.

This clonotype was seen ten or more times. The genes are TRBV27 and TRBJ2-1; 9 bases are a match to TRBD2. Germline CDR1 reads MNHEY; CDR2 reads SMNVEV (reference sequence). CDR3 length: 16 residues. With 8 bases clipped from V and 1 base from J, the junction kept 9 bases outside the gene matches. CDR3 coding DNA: TGTGCCAGCTCTACTATAGCGGGGGTTTCCTACAATGAGCAGTTCTTC. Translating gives CASSTIAGVSYNEQFF.

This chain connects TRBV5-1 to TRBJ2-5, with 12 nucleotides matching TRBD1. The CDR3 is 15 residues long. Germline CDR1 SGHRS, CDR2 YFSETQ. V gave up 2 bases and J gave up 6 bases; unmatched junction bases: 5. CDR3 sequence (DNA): TGCGCCAGCAGCTTCCGGGACAGGGGGCAGAAGACCCAGTACTTC. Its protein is CASSFRDRGQKTQYF.

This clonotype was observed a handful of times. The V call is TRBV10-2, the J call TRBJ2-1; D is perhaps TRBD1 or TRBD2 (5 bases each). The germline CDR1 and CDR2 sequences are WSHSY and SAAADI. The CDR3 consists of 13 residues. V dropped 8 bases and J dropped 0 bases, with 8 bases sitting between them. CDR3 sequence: CASGTVSYNEQFF. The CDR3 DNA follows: TGCGCCAGCGGGACGGTCTCCTACAATGAGCAGTTCTTC.

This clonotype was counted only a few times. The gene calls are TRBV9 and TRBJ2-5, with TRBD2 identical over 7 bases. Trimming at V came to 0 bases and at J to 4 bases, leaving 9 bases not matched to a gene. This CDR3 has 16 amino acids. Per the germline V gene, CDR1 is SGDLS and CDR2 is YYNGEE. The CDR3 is CASSVGTVPGGETQYF. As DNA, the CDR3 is TGTGCCAGCAGCGTAGGAACGGTTCCGGGGGGAGAGACCCAGTACTTC.

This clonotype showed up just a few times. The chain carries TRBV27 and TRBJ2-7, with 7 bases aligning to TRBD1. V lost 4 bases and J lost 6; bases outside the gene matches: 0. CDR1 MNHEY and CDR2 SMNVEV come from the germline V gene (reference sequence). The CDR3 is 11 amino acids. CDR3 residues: CASSSGGEQYF. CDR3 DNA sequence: TGTGCCAGCAGTTCAGGGGGCGAGCAGTACTTC.

In DNA form, the CDR3 reads TGTGCCAGCAGTTACCTTCGTAATGAGCAGTTCTTC. Its protein product is CASSYLRNEQFF. The V gene is TRBV6-2 or TRBV6-3, the J gene TRBJ2-1; D gene ambiguous. The CDR3 totals 12 residues. Trimming removed 2 bases at V and 7 bases at J, with 6 bases between. The germline CDR1 and CDR2 sequences are MNHEY and SVGEGT.

The CDR3 sequence: CASGGRGSNQPQHF. The CDR3 bases are TGTGCCAGCGGGGGCAGGGGTAGCAATCAGCCCCAGCATTTT. The chain has TRBV6-5 and TRBJ1-5, with a possible D match to TRBD1 (6 bases). The CDR3 consists of 14 residues. Trimming removed 8 bases at V and 0 bases at J, with 11 bases between. Germline values: CDR1 MNHEY, CDR2 SVGAGI.

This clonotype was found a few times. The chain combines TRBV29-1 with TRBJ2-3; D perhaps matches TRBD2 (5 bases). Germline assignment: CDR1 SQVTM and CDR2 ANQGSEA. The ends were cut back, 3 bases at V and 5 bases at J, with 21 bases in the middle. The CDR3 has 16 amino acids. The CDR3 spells CSVEFFEDGEKDTQYF. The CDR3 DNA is TGCAGCGTTGAGTTTTTCGAGGACGGGGAGAAAGATACGCAGTATTTT.

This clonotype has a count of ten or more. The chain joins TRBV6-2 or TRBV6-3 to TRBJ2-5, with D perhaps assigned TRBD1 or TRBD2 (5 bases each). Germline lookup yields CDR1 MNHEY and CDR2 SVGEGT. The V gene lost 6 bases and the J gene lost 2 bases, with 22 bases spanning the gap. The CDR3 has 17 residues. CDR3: CASRRARASGSQETQYF. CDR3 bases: TGTGCCAGCAGGCGGGCCAGGGCATCGGGCTCGCAAGAGACCCAGTACTTC.

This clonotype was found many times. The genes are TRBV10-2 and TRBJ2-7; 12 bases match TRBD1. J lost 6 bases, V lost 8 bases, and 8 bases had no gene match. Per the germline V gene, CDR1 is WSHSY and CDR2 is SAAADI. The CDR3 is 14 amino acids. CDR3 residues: CASAGTGGRGEQYF. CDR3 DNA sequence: TGCGCCAGCGCCGGGACAGGGGGCAGGGGCGAGCAGTACTTC.

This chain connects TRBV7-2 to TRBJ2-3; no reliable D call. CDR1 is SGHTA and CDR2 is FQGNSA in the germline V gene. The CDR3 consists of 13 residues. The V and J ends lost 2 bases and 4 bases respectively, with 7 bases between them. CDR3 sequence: CASSLKAADTQYF. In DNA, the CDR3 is TGTGCCAGCAGCTTAAAGGCCGCAGATACGCAGTATTTT.

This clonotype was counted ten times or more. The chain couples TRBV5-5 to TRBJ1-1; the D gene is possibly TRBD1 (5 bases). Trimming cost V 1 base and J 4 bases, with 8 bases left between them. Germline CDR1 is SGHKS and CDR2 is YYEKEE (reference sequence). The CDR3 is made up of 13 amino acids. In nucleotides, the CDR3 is TGTGCCAGCAGCTTGCAGGGCGGCACTGAAGCTTTCTTT. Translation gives CASSLQGGTEAFF. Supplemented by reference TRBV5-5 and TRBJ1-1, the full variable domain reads DAGVTQSPTHLIKTRGQQVTLRCSPISGHKSVSWYQQVLGQGPQFIFQYYEKEERGRGNFPDRFSARQFPNYSSELNVNALLLGDSALYLCASSLQGGTEAFFGQGTRLTVV.

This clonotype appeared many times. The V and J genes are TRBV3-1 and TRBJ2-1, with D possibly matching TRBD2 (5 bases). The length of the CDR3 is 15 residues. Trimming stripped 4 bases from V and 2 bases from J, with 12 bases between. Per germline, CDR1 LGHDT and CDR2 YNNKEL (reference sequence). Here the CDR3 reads CASSLGINPYNEQFF. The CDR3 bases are TGTGCCAGCAGCCTCGGGATAAACCCCTACAATGAGCAGTTCTTC.

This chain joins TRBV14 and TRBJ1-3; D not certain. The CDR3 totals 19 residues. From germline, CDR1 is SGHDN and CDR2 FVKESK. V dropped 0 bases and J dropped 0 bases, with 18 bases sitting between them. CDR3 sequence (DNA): TGTGCCAGCAGCCAAGAAAGGACCCTTGGTGGGCTCTCTGGAAACACCATATATTTT. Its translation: CASSQERTLGGLSGNTIYF. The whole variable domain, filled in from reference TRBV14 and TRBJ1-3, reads EAGVTQFPSHSVIEKGQTVTLRCDPISGHDNLYWYRRVMGKEIKFLLHFVKESKQDESGMPNNRFLAERTGGTYSTLKVQPAELEDSGVYFCASSQERTLGGLSGNTIYFGEGSWLTVV.

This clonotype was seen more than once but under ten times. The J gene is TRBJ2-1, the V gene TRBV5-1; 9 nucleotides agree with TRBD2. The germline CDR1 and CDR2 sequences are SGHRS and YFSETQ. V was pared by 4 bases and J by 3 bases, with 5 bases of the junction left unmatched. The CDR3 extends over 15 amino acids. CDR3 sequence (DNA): TGCGCCAGCAGCCCCGCTAGCGGGGACTACAATGAGCAGTTCTTC. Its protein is CASSPASGDYNEQFF.

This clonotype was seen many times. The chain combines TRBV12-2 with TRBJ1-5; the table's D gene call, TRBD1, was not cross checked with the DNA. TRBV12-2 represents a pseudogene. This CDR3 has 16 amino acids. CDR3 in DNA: TGTGCAAGTCGCTTAGTTCCCGGAGATAGCAATCAGCCCCAGCATTTT. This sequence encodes CASRLVPGDSNQPQHF.

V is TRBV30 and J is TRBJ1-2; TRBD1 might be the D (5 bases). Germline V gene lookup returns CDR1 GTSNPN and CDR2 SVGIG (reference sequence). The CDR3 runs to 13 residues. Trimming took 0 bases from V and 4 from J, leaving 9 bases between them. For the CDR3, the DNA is TGTGCCTGGAGTGTAGGCAGGGTCTATGGCTACACCTTC. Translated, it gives CAWSVGRVYGYTF.

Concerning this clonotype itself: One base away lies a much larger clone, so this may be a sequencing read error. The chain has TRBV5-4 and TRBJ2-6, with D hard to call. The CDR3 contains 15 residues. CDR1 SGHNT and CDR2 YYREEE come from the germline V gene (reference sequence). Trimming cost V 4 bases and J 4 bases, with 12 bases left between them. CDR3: CASSADLSGANVLTF. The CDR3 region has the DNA TGTGCCAGCAGCGCCGATCTCAGCGGGGCCAACGTCCTGACTTTC.